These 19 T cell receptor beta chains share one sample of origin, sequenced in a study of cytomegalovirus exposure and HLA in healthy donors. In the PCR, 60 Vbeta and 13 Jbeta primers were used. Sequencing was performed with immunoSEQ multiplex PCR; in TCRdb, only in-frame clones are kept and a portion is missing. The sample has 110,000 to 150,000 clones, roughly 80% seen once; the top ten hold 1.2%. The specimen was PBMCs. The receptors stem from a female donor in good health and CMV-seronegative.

CDR3 nucleotide sequence: TGCGCCAGCAGCCAGGGAACTACTAATGAAAAACTGTTTTTT. This translates into CASSQGTTNEKLFF. The chain employs TRBV5-1 and TRBJ1-4, with D possibly matching TRBD1 (5 bases). The CDR3 sequence is 14 residues long. Trimming took 4 bases from V and 2 from J, leaving 9 bases between them. Germline CDR1 reads SGHRS; CDR2 reads YFSETQ.

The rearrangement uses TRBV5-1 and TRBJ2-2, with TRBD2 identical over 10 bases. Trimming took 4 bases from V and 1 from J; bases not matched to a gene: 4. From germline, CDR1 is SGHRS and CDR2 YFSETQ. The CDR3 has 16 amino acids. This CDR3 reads CASSLRTSGNTGELFF. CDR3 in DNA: TGCGCCAGCAGCCTGAGGACTAGCGGGAACACCGGGGAGCTGTTTTTT.

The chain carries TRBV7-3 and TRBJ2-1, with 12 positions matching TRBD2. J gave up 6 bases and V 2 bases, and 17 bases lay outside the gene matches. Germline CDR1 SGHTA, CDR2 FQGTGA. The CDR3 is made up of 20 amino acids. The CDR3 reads CASSLLASGRAKTLANEQFF. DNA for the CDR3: TGTGCCAGCAGCTTATTAGCTAGCGGGAGGGCCAAAACCCTCGCCAATGAGCAGTTCTTC.

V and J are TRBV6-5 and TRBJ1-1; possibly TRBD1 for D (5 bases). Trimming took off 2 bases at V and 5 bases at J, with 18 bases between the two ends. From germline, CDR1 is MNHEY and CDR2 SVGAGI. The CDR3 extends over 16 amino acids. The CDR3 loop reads CASSYPPGLGGTEAFF. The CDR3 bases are TGTGCCAGCAGTTACCCCCCGGGGCTGGGAGGGACTGAAGCTTTCTTT.

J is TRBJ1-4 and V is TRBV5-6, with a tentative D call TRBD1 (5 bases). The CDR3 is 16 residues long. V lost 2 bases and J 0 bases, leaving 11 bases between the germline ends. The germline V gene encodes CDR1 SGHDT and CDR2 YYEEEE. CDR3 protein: CASSFQGTATNEKLFF. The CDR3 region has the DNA TGTGCCAGCAGCTTCCAGGGTACTGCAACTAATGAAAAACTGTTTTTT.

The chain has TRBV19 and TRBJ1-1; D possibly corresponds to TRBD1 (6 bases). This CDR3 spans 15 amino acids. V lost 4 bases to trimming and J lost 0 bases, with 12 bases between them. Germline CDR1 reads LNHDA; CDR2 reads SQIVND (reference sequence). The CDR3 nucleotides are TGTGCCAGTAGTAGGGAACAGGGAATGAACACTGAAGCTTTCTTT. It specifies CASSREQGMNTEAFF.

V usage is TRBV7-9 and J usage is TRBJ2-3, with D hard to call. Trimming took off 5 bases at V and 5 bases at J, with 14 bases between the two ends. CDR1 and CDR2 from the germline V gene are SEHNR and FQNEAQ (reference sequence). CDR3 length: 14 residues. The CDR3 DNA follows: TGTGCCAGCAGCCCCCGACTCCACCAAGATACGCAGTATTTT. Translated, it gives CASSPRLHQDTQYF.

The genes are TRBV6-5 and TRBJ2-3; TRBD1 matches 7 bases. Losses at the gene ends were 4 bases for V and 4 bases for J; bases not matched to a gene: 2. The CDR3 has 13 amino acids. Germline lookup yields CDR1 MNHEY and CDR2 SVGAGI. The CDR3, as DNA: TGTGCCAGCAGTTCACAGGGGCCAGATACGCAGTATTTT. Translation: CASSSQGPDTQYF.

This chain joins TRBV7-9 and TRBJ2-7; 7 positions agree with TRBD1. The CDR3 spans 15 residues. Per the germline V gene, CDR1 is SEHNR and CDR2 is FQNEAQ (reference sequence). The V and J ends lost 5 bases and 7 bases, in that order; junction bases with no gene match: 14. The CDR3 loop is CASSVRDSASSEQYF. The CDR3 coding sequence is TGTGCCAGCAGCGTCCGGGACAGTGCTTCATCGGAGCAGTACTTC.

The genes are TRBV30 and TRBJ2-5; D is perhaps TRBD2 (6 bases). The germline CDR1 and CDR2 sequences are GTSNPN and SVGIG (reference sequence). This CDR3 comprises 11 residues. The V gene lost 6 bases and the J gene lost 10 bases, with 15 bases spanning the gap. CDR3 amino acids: CACHHGGNQYF. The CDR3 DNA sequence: TGTGCCTGTCATCACGGCGGGAACCAGTACTTC.

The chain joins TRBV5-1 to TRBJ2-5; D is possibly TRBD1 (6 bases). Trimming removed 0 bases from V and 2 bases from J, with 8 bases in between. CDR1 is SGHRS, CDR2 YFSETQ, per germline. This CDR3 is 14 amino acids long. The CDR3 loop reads CASSLAGQQETQYF. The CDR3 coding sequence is TGCGCCAGCAGCTTGGCCGGACAGCAAGAGACCCAGTACTTC.

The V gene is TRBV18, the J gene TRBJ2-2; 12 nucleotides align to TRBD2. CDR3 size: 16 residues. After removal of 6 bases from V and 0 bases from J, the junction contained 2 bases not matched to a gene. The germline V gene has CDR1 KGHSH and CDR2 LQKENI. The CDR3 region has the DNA TGTGCCAGCTCGACTAGCGGGAGTGCGAACACCGGGGAGCTGTTTTTT. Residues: CASSTSGSANTGELFF.

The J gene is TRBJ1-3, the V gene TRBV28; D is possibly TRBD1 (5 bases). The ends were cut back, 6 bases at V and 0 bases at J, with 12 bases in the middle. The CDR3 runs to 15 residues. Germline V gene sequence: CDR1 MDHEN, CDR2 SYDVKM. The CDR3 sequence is CASRTQGRSGNTIYF. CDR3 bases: TGTGCCAGCAGAACCCAGGGTCGCTCTGGAAACACCATATATTTT. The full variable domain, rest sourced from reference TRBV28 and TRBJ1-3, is DVKVTQSSRYLVKRTGEKVFLECVQDMDHENMFWYRQDPGLGLRLIYFSYDVKMKEKGDIPEGYSVSREKKERFSLILESASTNQTSMYLCASRTQGRSGNTIYFGEGSWLTVV.

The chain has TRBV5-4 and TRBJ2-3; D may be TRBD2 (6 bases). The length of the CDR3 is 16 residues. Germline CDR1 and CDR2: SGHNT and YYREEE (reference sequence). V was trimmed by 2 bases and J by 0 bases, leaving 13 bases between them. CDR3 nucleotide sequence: TGTGCCAGCAGCTTCGGGAGCGGTGGTAGCACAGATACGCAGTATTTT. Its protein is CASSFGSGGSTDTQYF. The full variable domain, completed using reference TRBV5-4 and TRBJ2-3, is ETGVTQSPTHLIKTRGQQVTLRCSSQSGHNTVSWYQQALGQGPQFIFQYYREEENGRGNFPPRFSGLQFPNYSSELNVNALELDDSALYLCASSFGSGGSTDTQYFGPGTRLTVL.

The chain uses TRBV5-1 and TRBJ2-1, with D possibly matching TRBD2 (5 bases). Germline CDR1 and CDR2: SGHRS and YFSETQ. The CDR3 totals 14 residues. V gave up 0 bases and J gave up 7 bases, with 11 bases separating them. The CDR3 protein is CASSLVEGGNEQFF. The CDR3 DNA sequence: TGCGCCAGCAGCTTGGTTGAGGGTGGGAATGAGCAGTTCTTC.

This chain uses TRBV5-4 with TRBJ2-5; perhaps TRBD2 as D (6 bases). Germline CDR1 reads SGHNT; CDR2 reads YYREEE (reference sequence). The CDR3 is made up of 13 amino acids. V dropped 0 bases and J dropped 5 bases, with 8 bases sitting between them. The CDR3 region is CASSLGGRETQYF. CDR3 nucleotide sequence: TGTGCCAGCAGCTTGGGGGGGAGGGAGACCCAGTACTTC.

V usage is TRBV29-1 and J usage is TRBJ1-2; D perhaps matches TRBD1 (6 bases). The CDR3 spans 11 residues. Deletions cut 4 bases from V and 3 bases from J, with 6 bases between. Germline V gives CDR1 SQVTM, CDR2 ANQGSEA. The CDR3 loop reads CSVGQDYGYTF. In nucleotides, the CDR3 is TGCAGCGTTGGACAGGACTATGGCTACACCTTC.

The chain's CDR3 is CASSSDSYEQYF. DNA of the CDR3: TGTGCCAGCAGCTCGGACAGCTACGAGCAGTACTTC. The chain links TRBV5-5 to TRBJ2-7; tentative D call: TRBD1 (6 bases). The CDR3 spans 12 residues. Trimming pared 3 bases from V and 3 bases from J, leaving 7 bases between. The germline CDR1 and CDR2 sequences are SGHKS and YYEKEE (reference sequence). Complete variable domain (other parts from reference TRBV5-5 and TRBJ2-7): DAGVTQSPTHLIKTRGQQVTLRCSPISGHKSVSWYQQVLGQGPQFIFQYYEKEERGRGNFPDRFSARQFPNYSSELNVNALLLGDSALYLCASSSDSYEQYFGPGTRLTVT.

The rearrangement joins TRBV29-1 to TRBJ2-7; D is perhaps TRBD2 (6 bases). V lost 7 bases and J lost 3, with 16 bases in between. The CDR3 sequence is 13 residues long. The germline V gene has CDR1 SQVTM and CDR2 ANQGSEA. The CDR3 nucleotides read TGCAGCGCAACACTAGCTCGGGACTACGAGCAGTACTTC. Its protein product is CSATLARDYEQYF.